The source of this TCR beta chain is a study of Tregs in tolerant kidney transplant recipients. Overall study findings and caveats: Tolerant patients' donor-specific Tregs expanded beyond overall Tregs, suggesting antigen-driven growth. This study did not directly address biological reproducibility.

TCRdb's table, derived via immunoSEQ multiplex PCR, lists solely in-frame clones and lacks some. Here the sample spans roughly 86,000 clones, roughly 93% being singletons. This CDR3 contains 15 residues. The germline V gene encodes CDR1 ENHRY and CDR2 SYGVKD. J was trimmed by 4 bases and V by 6 bases; bases with no gene match: 10. The nonmyeloablative bone marrow transplants came from related graft donors, with transient mixed chimerism. CD4+CD25+CD127- Tregs, CD4+CD25- non-Tregs, CD4 and CD8 cells were sorted. A word on this clone: Its antigen remains unknown.

The chain carries TRBV10-3 and TRBJ2-5; 8 nucleotides agree with TRBD1. Sequenced material: CD4+ T cells from blood (PBMCs), taken 12 months after the transplant. The sequence came from a human patient who received a combined kidney and bone marrow transplant. A share of the T cells may be of graft donor origin. In DNA form, the CDR3 reads TGTGCCATCAGCGTGGCCGACAGGGGAGGAGAGACCCAGTACTTC. It is translated as CAISVADRGGETQYF.